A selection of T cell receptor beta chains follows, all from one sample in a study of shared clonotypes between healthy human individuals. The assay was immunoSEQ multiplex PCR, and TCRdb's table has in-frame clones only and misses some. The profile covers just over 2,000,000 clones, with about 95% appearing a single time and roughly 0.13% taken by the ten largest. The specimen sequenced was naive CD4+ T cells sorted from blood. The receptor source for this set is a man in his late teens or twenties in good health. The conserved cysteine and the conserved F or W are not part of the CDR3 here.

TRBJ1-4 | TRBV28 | ASSTELLGKNEKLF
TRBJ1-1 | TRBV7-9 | ASSFDGGSTEAF
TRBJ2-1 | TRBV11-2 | ASSPFEAAYNEQF
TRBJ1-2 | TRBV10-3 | AISESGYGYT
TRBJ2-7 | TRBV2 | ASHEQGSEQY
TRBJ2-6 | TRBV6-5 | ASSQRGFGANVLT
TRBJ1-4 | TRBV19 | ASSRTATNEKLF
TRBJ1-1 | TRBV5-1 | ASSLATENTEAF
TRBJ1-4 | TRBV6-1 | ASSEGASTNEKLF
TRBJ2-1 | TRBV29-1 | SVWTSIWNEQF
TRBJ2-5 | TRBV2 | ASSLGTGSETQY
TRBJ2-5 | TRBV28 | ASTPGGRQETQY
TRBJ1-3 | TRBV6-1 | ASSGQGNSGNTIY
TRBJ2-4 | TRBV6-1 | ASTGGQGSSNIQY
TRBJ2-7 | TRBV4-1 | ASSHVSGPIPYEQY
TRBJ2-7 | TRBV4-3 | ASYRGYEQY
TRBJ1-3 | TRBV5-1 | ASRPDANSGNTIY
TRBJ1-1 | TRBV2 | ATQGVNTEAF
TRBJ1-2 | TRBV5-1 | ASSLEGADYGYT
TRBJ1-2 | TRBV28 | ASSSAGIRYYGYT
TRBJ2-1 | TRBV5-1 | ASSSEQIYNEQF
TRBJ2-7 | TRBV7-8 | ASSLSETASAEQY
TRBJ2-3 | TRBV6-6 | ASSSGTSGGTDTQY
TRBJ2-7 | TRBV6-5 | ASSWDRGRMSYEQY
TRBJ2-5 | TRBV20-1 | SAVKQETQY
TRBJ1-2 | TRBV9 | ASSPGGGTYGYT
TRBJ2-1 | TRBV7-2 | ASSLRGRSDNEQF
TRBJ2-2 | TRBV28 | ASTGGGNTGELF
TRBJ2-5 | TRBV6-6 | ASSPQGAGQETQY
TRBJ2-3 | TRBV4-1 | ASSQPIWREGLTDTQY
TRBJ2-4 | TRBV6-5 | ASSYSGPSAKNIQY
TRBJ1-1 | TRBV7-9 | ASSLAPITEAF
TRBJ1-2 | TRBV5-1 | ASSVAGDYGYT
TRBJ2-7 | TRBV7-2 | ASRQPTGGEQY
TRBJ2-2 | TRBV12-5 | ASGLSRNFLTNTGELF
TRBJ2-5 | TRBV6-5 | ASSYSTGAVGETQY
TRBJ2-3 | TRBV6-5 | ASARRVFTDTQY
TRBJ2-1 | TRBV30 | AWTRTGATQF
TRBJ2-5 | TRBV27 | ASRALLAYQETQY
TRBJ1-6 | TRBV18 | ASSPDFSPLH